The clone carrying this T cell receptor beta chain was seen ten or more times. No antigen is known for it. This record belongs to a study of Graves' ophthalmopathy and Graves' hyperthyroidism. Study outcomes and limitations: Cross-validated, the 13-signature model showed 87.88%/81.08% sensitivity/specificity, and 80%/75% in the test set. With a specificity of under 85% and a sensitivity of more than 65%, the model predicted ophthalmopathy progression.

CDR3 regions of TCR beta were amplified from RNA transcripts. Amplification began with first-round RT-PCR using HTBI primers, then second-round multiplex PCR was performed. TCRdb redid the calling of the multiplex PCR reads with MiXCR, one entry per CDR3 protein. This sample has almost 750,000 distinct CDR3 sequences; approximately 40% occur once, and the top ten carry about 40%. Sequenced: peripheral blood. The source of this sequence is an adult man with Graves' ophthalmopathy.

The CDR3 coding sequence is TGCAGCGTTGGGGGTGTGGAGGGTCGGTACGAGCAGTACTTC. Translated: CSVGGVEGRYEQYF. The V gene is TRBV29-1, the J gene TRBJ2-7, with a weak D call TRBD2 (6 bases). The V gene lost 4 bases and the J gene lost 4 bases, with 17 bases spanning the gap. Per germline, CDR1 SQVTM and CDR2 ANQGSEA. This CDR3 contains 14 residues.